A single sample is the source of the 27 T cell receptor beta chains below, sequenced in a study of blood T cell repertoires in COVID-19. The data were produced by immunoSEQ multiplex PCR, yet TCRdb's version contains in-frame clones alone and is incomplete. The sample holds approximately 28,000 clones; over 70% are singletons and the top ten take roughly 15%. Sequencing input: peripheral blood. These receptors were taken from a woman aged 55-69 years with acute or convalescent COVID-19.

The chain combines TRBV9 with TRBJ1-3; no definite D call. Between the trimmed V and J ends, which lost 0 bases and 8 bases, there was a span of 9 bases. This CDR3 is built from 13 residues. Germline CDR1 SGDLS, CDR2 YYNGEE. The CDR3 protein is CASSVEWADTIYF. CDR3 nucleotides: TGTGCCAGCAGCGTAGAGTGGGCAGACACCATATATTTT.

The rearrangement joins TRBV9 to TRBJ1-3; D is unclear. V was cut by 0 bases and J by 0 bases, with 10 bases left in between. CDR1 is SGDLS and CDR2 is YYNGEE in the germline V gene. This CDR3 is built from 16 residues. The CDR3 coding sequence is TGTGCCAGCAGCGTAGATTTACAGAGCTCTGGAAACACCATATATTTT. Translation: CASSVDLQSSGNTIYF.

This clone was counted a single time. The rearrangement uses TRBV4-2 and TRBJ1-2; D perhaps matches TRBD1 (6 bases). Per germline, CDR1 LGHNA and CDR2 YNFKEQ. The V gene lost 1 base and the J gene lost 3 bases, with 12 bases spanning the gap. The CDR3 runs 15 residues. CDR3 coding DNA: TGTGCCAGCAGCCAAGGCCAGGGGATCGACTATGGCTACACCTTC. This encodes CASSQGQGIDYGYTF.

Judged by abundance, this clone is medium-sized. The chain combines TRBV7-9 with TRBJ1-5, with D unresolved. The V gene lost 4 bases and the J gene lost 9 bases, with 19 bases spanning the gap. The germline V gene has CDR1 SEHNR and CDR2 FQNEAQ (reference sequence). The CDR3 is 15 residues long. CDR3 region: CASSSGPTEGAPQHF. The DNA of the CDR3 is TGTGCCAGCAGCTCGGGCCCTACCGAGGGCGCGCCCCAGCATTTT. The variable domain in full, completed from reference TRBV7-9 and TRBJ1-5, reads DTGVSQNPRHKITKRGQNVTFRCDPISEHNRLYWYRQTLGQGPEFLTYFQNEAQLEKSRLLSDRFSAERPKGSFSTLEIQRTEQGDSAMYLCASSSGPTEGAPQHFGDGTRLSIL.

This chain uses TRBV6-4 with TRBJ2-1; D is possibly TRBD2 (6 bases). Germline V gives CDR1 MRHNA, CDR2 SNTAGT. V shed 2 bases and J shed 0 bases, with 14 bases lying between them. The CDR3 is 17 residues long. The CDR3 DNA is TGTGCCAGCAGTGACCTGGAGGGCGGGCGCTCCTACAATGAGCAGTTCTTC. This encodes CASSDLEGGRSYNEQFF.

The J gene is TRBJ2-4, the V gene TRBV2, with TRBD1 identical over 8 bases. V lost 0 bases, J lost 2 bases, and 6 bases stayed unmatched. The CDR3 is 17 amino acids. Germline CDR1 and CDR2: SNHLY and FYNNEI. CDR3 in amino acids: CASSEALGQGSKNIQYF. CDR3 DNA sequence: TGTGCCAGCAGTGAAGCGCTTGGACAGGGCTCCAAAAACATTCAGTACTTC.

Turning to this clone: Germline is not matched at one junction end, which may reflect a read error. This sequence joins TRBV2 and TRBJ1-1; tentatively, D is TRBD1 (6 bases). The CDR3 runs to 13 residues. Germline V CDR1 and CDR2: SNHLY, FYNNEI. CDR3 region: CASGEGGYREAFF. Written as DNA, the CDR3 is TGTGCCAGCGGTGAGGGGGGTTATCGTGAAGCTTTCTTT. Full variable domain (outside the CDR3, taken from reference TRBV2 and TRBJ1-1): EPEVTQTPSHQVTQMGQEVILRCVPISNHLYFYWYRQILGQKVEFLVSFYNNEISEKSEIFDDQFSVERPDGSNFTLKIRSTKLEDSAMYFCASGEGGYREAFFGQGTRLTVV.

The chain recombines TRBV2 with TRBJ1-1; 7 bases are a match to TRBD1. The germline CDR1 and CDR2 sequences are SNHLY and FYNNEI. This CDR3 is built from 14 residues. Losses at the gene ends were 5 bases for V and 1 base for J; bases not matched to a gene: 4. The CDR3 sequence: CASSRQGQNTEAFF. Written as DNA, the CDR3 is TGTGCCAGCAGTCGACAGGGACAGAACACTGAAGCTTTCTTT.

The rearrangement joins TRBV28 to TRBJ1-5, with D tentatively TRBD1 (6 bases). The CDR3 spans 13 residues. The germline V and J ends were trimmed by 6 bases and 6 bases, with 12 bases remaining between them. The V gene's germline CDR1 is MDHEN and CDR2 SYDVKM. The CDR3 bases are TGTGCCAGCAGCCTACAGGGAAGTCAGCCCCAGCATTTT. Its translation: CASSLQGSQPQHF.

The chain employs TRBV19 and TRBJ1-1; possibly TRBD1 for D (6 bases). From germline, CDR1 is LNHDA and CDR2 SQIVND (reference sequence). V was shortened by 2 bases and J by 2 bases, with 12 bases between the two germline ends. This CDR3 has 15 residues. CDR3: CASSIQPQGNTEAFF. CDR3 bases: TGTGCCAGTAGTATACAGCCACAGGGAAACACTGAAGCTTTCTTT.

Concerning this clone itself: An end of the junction differs from the germline gene, which may be a read error. This rearrangement joins TRBV18 to TRBJ2-2, with a weak D call TRBD2 (5 bases). The CDR3 consists of 14 residues. Germline loops: CDR1 KGHSH, CDR2 LQKENI. The CDR3 loop is CASSPGGQEPASVF. Here the CDR3 DNA reads TGTGCCAGCTCACCAGGAGGCCAGGAACCCGCCTCGGTTTTT.

The chain couples TRBV11-3 to TRBJ2-3; TRBD1 matches at 9 bases. This CDR3 comprises 16 residues. The V segment lost 2 bases and the J segment 1 base; nucleotides outside the gene matches: 4. Germline CDR1 is SGHNT and CDR2 is YENEEA. CDR3 sequence reads: CASSLRTGARTDTQYF. DNA for the CDR3: TGTGCCAGCAGCTTACGGACAGGGGCCCGCACAGATACGCAGTATTTT.

The J gene is TRBJ2-1, the V gene TRBV27; 8 positions agree with TRBD1. From germline, CDR1 is MNHEY and CDR2 SMNVEV (reference sequence). CDR3 length equals 15 residues. J was trimmed by 4 bases and V by 2 bases; bases with no gene match: 4. The CDR3, as DNA: TGTGCCAGCAGTTTAACAGGGGGGACTTACAATGAGCAGTTCTTC. It yields the protein CASSLTGGTYNEQFF.

The chain couples TRBV21-1 to TRBJ1-2; the table assigns TRBD1, which was not confirmed against the DNA. TRBV21-1 is designated a pseudogene. The CDR3 spans 13 residues. The CDR3 sequence: CASSTDRAYGYTF. The CDR3 DNA reads TGTGCCAGCAGCACAGACAGGGCCTATGGCTACACCTTC.

V gene TRBV5-1 combines with J gene TRBJ2-4; TRBD1 matches 8 bases. With V trimmed by 0 bases and J by 8 bases, 10 bases remained unmatched. Looked up from germline, CDR1 is SGHRS and CDR2 is YFSETQ. The CDR3 is 16 residues long. This chain's CDR3 is CASSLGFAGGLDIQYF. CDR3 nucleotide sequence: TGCGCCAGCAGCTTGGGTTTCGCAGGGGGCTTAGACATTCAGTACTTC.

The J gene is TRBJ1-3, the V gene TRBV11-2; unclear D gene. The germline V gene encodes CDR1 SGHAT and CDR2 FQNNGV. V dropped 1 base and J dropped 7 bases, with 8 bases sitting between them. This CDR3 is built from 13 residues. The CDR3 sequence is CASSLVRWNTIYF. The DNA of the CDR3 is TGTGCCAGCAGCTTAGTTCGGTGGAACACCATATATTTT.

This chain connects TRBV6-6 to TRBJ1-2; TRBD1 agrees at 10 bases. The CDR3 has 13 amino acids. Trimming took 11 bases from V and 6 from J; bases not matched to a gene: 9. Germline V lookup: CDR1 MNHNY, CDR2 SVGAGI (reference sequence). DNA for the CDR3: TGTGCCGGCCGCTTTGGGACAGGGGATGGCTACACCTTC. It specifies CAGRFGTGDGYTF.

The chain has TRBV6-5 and TRBJ1-6; no clear D gene. Germline lookup yields CDR1 MNHEY and CDR2 SVGAGI. This CDR3 has 14 residues. V was cut by 8 bases and J by 8 bases, with 16 bases left in between. DNA for the CDR3: TGTGCCAGCCAGAACAGCGGTGCTCATTCACCCCTCCACTTT. Amino acids: CASQNSGAHSPLHF.

The chain employs TRBV30 and TRBJ2-7; 10 bases agree with TRBD1. Germline V lookup: CDR1 GTSNPN, CDR2 SVGIG (reference sequence). CDR3 length: 14 residues. V lost 5 bases, J lost 3 bases, and 7 bases stayed unmatched. CDR3 nucleotide sequence: TGTGCCTGGGAAGCGGGACAGGGGTTCTACGAGCAGTACTTC. Translated, it gives CAWEAGQGFYEQYF.

This clone was picked up a small number of times. The chain recombines TRBV10-2 with TRBJ1-4; perhaps TRBD1 as D (6 bases). The length of the CDR3 is 14 residues. Looked up from germline, CDR1 is WSHSY and CDR2 is SAAADI. V lost 4 bases and J lost 10, with 16 bases in between. CDR3 amino acids: CASSVPGAQGKLFF. The CDR3 bases are TGCGCCAGCAGTGTACCAGGGGCGCAGGGAAAACTGTTTTTT.

The chain links TRBV14 to TRBJ2-5; D ambiguous. CDR3 length: 12 residues. V was cut by 2 bases and J by 5 bases, with 6 bases left in between. The V gene's germline CDR1 is SGHDN and CDR2 FVKESK. DNA of the CDR3: TGTGCCAGCAGCCAAACCAGGGAGACCCAGTACTTC. Its translation: CASSQTRETQYF.

The chain joins TRBV29-1 to TRBJ1-1; TRBD1 might be the D (5 bases). V shed 7 bases and J shed 4 bases, with 22 bases lying between them. CDR1 is SQVTM and CDR2 is ANQGSEA in the germline V gene. The CDR3 runs to 15 residues. Here the CDR3 reads CSALPAGQASTEAFF. The CDR3 region has the DNA TGCAGCGCCCTTCCGGCGGGGCAGGCGAGCACTGAAGCTTTCTTT.

In its sample, this clone was seen once. The V call is TRBV30, the J call TRBJ2-3, with 7 bases identical to TRBD1. J was trimmed by 3 bases and V by 3 bases; bases with no gene match: 3. This CDR3 has 13 residues. The germline V gene encodes CDR1 GTSNPN and CDR2 SVGIG (reference sequence). The CDR3 is CAWSRQGTDTQYF. Written as DNA, the CDR3 is TGTGCCTGGAGCAGACAGGGAACAGATACGCAGTATTTT.

The chain is built from TRBV12-3 or TRBV12-4 and TRBJ1-2; D remains unclear. The CDR3 consists of 13 residues. The V end lost 2 bases, the J end lost 5 bases, and 9 bases lay between the germline ends. Written as DNA, the CDR3 is TGTGCCAGCAGTTTACAGGTTGGGTATGGCTACACCTTC. Its protein product is CASSLQVGYGYTF.

The chain couples TRBV18 to TRBJ2-5; D not certain. The germline gives CDR1 KGHSH, CDR2 LQKENI. The V end lost 0 bases, the J end lost 4 bases, and 9 bases lay between the germline ends. The CDR3 length is 14 residues. The CDR3 nucleotides are TGTGCCAGCTCACCACCGTTCTCGGGAGAGACCCAGTACTTC. Encoded protein: CASSPPFSGETQYF.

This sequence joins TRBV7-8 and TRBJ2-3; D is perhaps TRBD2 (6 bases). The CDR3 spans 17 residues. Trimming left V 5 bases short and J 0 bases short, with 18 bases between. CDR1 and CDR2 from the germline V gene are SGHVS and FQNEAQ. The CDR3 region has the DNA TGTGCCAGCAGCCCGCTAACAAGCGGGTCTAGCACAGATACGCAGTATTTT. The encoded protein is CASSPLTSGSSTDTQYF.

The CDR3 bases are TGCGCCAGCAACAGGGACCGGAACACTGAAGCTTTCTTT. Translated: CASNRDRNTEAFF. This chain connects TRBV5-1 to TRBJ1-1; perhaps TRBD1 as D (6 bases). V dropped 6 bases and J dropped 1 base, with 10 bases sitting between them. Germline V gene data show CDR1 as SGHRS and CDR2 as YFSETQ. This CDR3 contains 13 residues. Supplemented by reference TRBV5-1 and TRBJ1-1, the full variable domain reads KAGVTQTPRYLIKTRGQQVTLSCSPISGHRSVSWYQQTPGQGLQFLFEYFSETQRNKGNFPGRFSGRQFSNSRSEMNVSTLELGDSALYLCASNRDRNTEAFFGQGTRLTVV.